The rows below give T cell receptor beta chains drawn from one sample of a study of identical twins. TCRdb re-analysed the 5' RACE reads in MiXCR, keeping a single row per CDR3 protein. The table records some 710,000 distinct CDR3 sequences, less than 7% of them present only once. The sequencing input was naive T cells sorted from blood. Source of these receptors: a young man in good health. CDR3s include the opening cysteine and the closing phenylalanine or tryptophan. The D gene is left open where the match is weak. Size is stated for part of the rows, as once, few or many counts, or as a class when the clone is expanded.

TRBJ2-2 | TRBV3-1 | - | many | CASSPIAVRQGELFF | TGTGCCAGCAGCCCCATAGCGGTACGACAAGGGGAGCTGTTTTTT
TRBJ2-1 | TRBV29-1 | TRBD2 | many | CSVGASGSANNEQFF | TGCAGCGTTGGGGCTAGCGGGAGTGCAAACAATGAGCAGTTCTTC
TRBJ2-7 | TRBV20-1 | TRBD2 | many | CSVPGLDSYEQYF | TGCAGTGTTCCGGGACTAGACTCCTACGAGCAGTACTTC
TRBJ2-2 | TRBV5-1 | TRBD2 | few | CASATSGNPGGELFF | TGCGCCAGCGCGACTAGCGGAAATCCAGGGGGGGAGCTGTTTTTT
TRBJ2-5 | TRBV12-3/TRBV12-4 | - | many | CASSFWDLQETQYF | TGTGCCAGCAGTTTTTGGGACCTACAAGAGACCCAGTACTTC
TRBJ2-7 | TRBV6-5 | - | few | CASSYTGTASSYEQYF | TGTGCCAGCAGTTACACCGGGACGGCGAGCTCCTACGAGCAGTACTTC
TRBJ1-1 | TRBV12-3/TRBV12-4 | - | - | CASTPRELNTEAFF | TGTGCCAGCACTCCCAGGGAGTTGAACACTGAAGCTTTCTTT
TRBJ2-1 | TRBV6-5 | - | many | CASSYSGDSYNEQFF | TGTGCCAGCAGTTACTCGGGGGACTCCTACAATGAGCAGTTCTTC
TRBJ1-3 | TRBV20-1 | - | many | CSARSGVTGNTIYF | TGCAGTGCTAGATCCGGGGTTACTGGAAACACCATATATTTT
TRBJ2-3 | TRBV6-1 | TRBD1 | few | CASSPGTGGVGTDTQYF | TGTGCCAGCAGTCCCGGGACAGGGGGCGTTGGGACAGATACGCAGTATTTT
TRBJ1-3 | TRBV7-2 | TRBD1 | - | CASSHGGQGAPGNTIYF | TGTGCCAGCAGCCATGGGGGACAGGGGGCTCCCGGAAACACCATATATTTT
TRBJ2-5 | TRBV7-3 | - | - | CASSRTGGRPQETQYF | TGTGCCAGCAGCCGAACTGGGGGAAGGCCCCAAGAGACCCAGTACTTC
TRBJ1-5 | TRBV12-3/TRBV12-4 | TRBD1 | few | CASSLTGKGQPQHF | TGTGCCAGCAGTCTGACAGGGAAGGGGCAGCCCCAGCATTTT
TRBJ2-2 | TRBV7-6 | TRBD2 | few | CASSALAGGSSGELFF | TGTGCCAGCAGCGCCCTAGCGGGAGGATCGTCCGGGGAGCTGTTTTTT
TRBJ2-5 | TRBV6-2/TRBV6-3 | - | many | CASSYSHWKETQYF | TGTGCCAGCAGTTACTCCCACTGGAAAGAGACCCAGTACTTC
TRBJ2-1 | TRBV2 | - | few | CASRRTERGQFF | TGTGCCAGCAGGAGGACAGAAAGGGGGCAGTTCTTC
TRBJ2-5 | TRBV15 | - | - | CATSRGGRAGGKETQYF | TGTGCCACCAGCAGAGGGGGGCGGGCCGGGGGTAAAGAGACCCAGTACTTC
TRBJ2-5 | TRBV7-9 | - | - | CASSPRKGLRQETQYF | TGTGCCAGCAGCCCTCGGAAGGGCCTACGTCAAGAGACCCAGTACTTC
TRBJ1-6 | TRBV6-5 | - | many | CASSWAGIYNSPLHF | TGTGCCAGCAGTTGGGCCGGGATTTATAATTCACCCCTCCACTTT
TRBJ2-1 | TRBV19 | - | few | CASSGGGGEQFF | TGTGCCAGTAGTGGTGGGGGCGGTGAGCAGTTCTTC
TRBJ2-7 | TRBV29-1 | TRBD1 | many | CSARRQGSSEQYF | TGCAGCGCCCGCCGACAGGGGAGTTCCGAGCAGTACTTC
TRBJ2-7 | TRBV3-1 | TRBD1 | few | CASSQRQGIYEQYF | TGTGCCAGCAGCCAACGACAGGGGATCTACGAGCAGTACTTC
TRBJ2-2 | TRBV7-8 | - | few | CASSPRPGTAGELFF | TGTGCCAGCAGCCCCCGTCCCGGGACGGCCGGGGAGCTGTTTTTT
TRBJ1-1 | TRBV20-1 | - | - | CSARPPVANTEAFF | TGCAGTGCTAGGCCCCCCGTCGCGAACACTGAAGCTTTCTTT
TRBJ2-5 | TRBV25-1 | - | many | CASSETVSQTQYF | TGTGCCAGCAGTGAAACGGTTTCCCAGACCCAGTACTTC
TRBJ2-1 | TRBV20-1 | TRBD2 | few | CSARDPGLAGDEQFF | TGCAGTGCTAGAGACCCGGGACTAGCGGGAGATGAGCAGTTCTTC
TRBJ2-1 | TRBV20-1 | - | - | CSAIFGTGVYNEQFF | TGCAGTGCTATCTTTGGGACGGGGGTCTACAATGAGCAGTTCTTC
TRBJ2-5 | TRBV20-1 | - | many | CSAAITPGRQETQYF | TGCAGTGCTGCAATTACTCCGGGCAGACAAGAGACCCAGTACTTC
TRBJ2-1 | TRBV12-3/TRBV12-4 | TRBD1 | few | CASSLPGQAIVNEQFF | TGTGCCAGCAGTTTACCGGGACAGGCTATAGTCAATGAGCAGTTCTTC
TRBJ2-3 | TRBV7-2 | - | many | CASSPYSAGTDTQYF | TGTGCCAGCAGCCCGTATAGTGCGGGTACAGATACGCAGTATTTT
TRBJ2-1 | TRBV20-1 | TRBD2 | many | CSAPPSGREDNEQFF | TGCAGTGCCCCGCCTAGCGGGAGAGAGGACAATGAGCAGTTCTTC
TRBJ2-2 | TRBV6-5 | - | many | CASGERTGELFF | TGTGCCAGCGGGGAAAGAACCGGGGAGCTGTTTTTT
TRBJ2-1 | TRBV12-3/TRBV12-4 | - | many | CASRRGSNEQFF | TGTGCCAGCAGAAGGGGGAGTAATGAGCAGTTCTTC
TRBJ1-5 | TRBV24-1 | - | - | CATSGPNNQPQHF | TGTGCCACCAGTGGTCCCAATAATCAGCCCCAGCATTTT
TRBJ1-1 | TRBV9 | TRBD1 | few | CASSQGGGPDTEAFF | TGTGCCAGCAGCCAGGGGGGGGGCCCGGACACTGAAGCTTTCTTT
TRBJ2-1 | TRBV25-1 | - | many | CASRLYNEQFF | TGTGCCAGCAGACTCTACAATGAGCAGTTCTTC
TRBJ1-2 | TRBV30 | - | - | CAWSERGYTF | TGTGCCTGGAGTGAACGGGGCTACACCTTC
TRBJ1-1 | TRBV29-1 | - | many | CSVVQVGPFF | TGCAGCGTTGTTCAGGTCGGTCCTTTCTTT
TRBJ2-3 | TRBV2 | - | few | CASSDGGTDTQYF | TGTGCCAGCTCCGATGGGGGCACAGATACGCAGTATTTT
TRBJ1-3 | TRBV6-5 | TRBD1 | many | CASSSPTGLGGNTIYF | TGTGCCAGCAGTTCCCCGACAGGGTTGGGTGGAAACACCATATATTTT
TRBJ1-1 | TRBV12-3/TRBV12-4 | - | many | CASSVTEGSFGAFF | TGTGCCAGCAGTGTGACCGAGGGGAGTTTTGGAGCTTTCTTT
TRBJ2-1 | TRBV6-1 | - | many | CASAGYRVHEQFF | TGTGCCAGCGCGGGGTATCGGGTGCATGAGCAGTTCTTC
TRBJ2-7 | TRBV10-3 | TRBD2 | - | CAISEPVLAGGLREQYF | TGTGCCATCAGTGAGCCGGTACTAGCGGGGGGACTACGGGAGCAGTACTTC